These 3 T cell receptor beta chains share one sample of origin, sequenced in a study of low-dose radiotherapy and immunotherapy resistance in tumors. TRAV- and TRBV-specific primers were used for first-strand cDNA, which covered alpha and beta chains. TCRs underwent 15 to 25 PCR cycles of amplification with a constant-region primer and V-primer adapter. TCRdb re-called the reads with MiXCR, one entry per CDR3 protein. The table has just over 14,000 distinct CDR3 sequences, under 60% seen once. These receptors were collected from a human donor with advanced metastatic prostate, ovarian, gallbladder or colorectal cancer (not recorded which). This table probably holds off-target reads from a library built for another chain.

V usage is TRBV12-3 or TRBV12-4 and J usage is TRBJ1-4; 8 bases agree with TRBD1. The CDR3 contains 15 residues. The V gene end was trimmed by 5 bases and the J gene end by 7 bases; junction bases not matched to a gene: 9. As DNA, the CDR3 is TGTGCCAGCAGTCTCGCCGGGACAGGTACTGAAAAACTGTTTTTT. This encodes CASSLAGTGTEKLFF.

This clonotype has just a few counts. This chain links TRBV2 with TRBJ2-3; D may be TRBD1 or TRBD2 (6 bases each). This CDR3 contains 16 residues. Trimming shortened V by 0 bases and J by 6 bases, and 16 bases separated the two germline ends. Germline-derived CDR1 and CDR2 are SNHLY and FYNNEI. The DNA of the CDR3 is TGTGCCAGCAGTGAAGCAAAGGGGGGCGCGATCGATACGCAGTATTTT. Protein product: CASSEAKGGAIDTQYF. Based on the CDR3 plus reference TRBV2 and TRBJ2-3, the full variable domain is EPEVTQTPSHQVTQMGQEVILRCVPISNHLYFYWYRQILGQKVEFLVSFYNNEISEKSEIFDDQFSVERPDGSNFTLKIRSTKLEDSAMYFCASSEAKGGAIDTQYFGPGTRLTVL.

This chain uses TRBV7-2 with TRBJ2-1; D possibly corresponds to TRBD2 (5 bases). Trimming shortened V by 1 base and J by 1 base, and 11 bases separated the two germline ends. Germline-derived CDR1 and CDR2 are SGHTA and FQGNSA. The CDR3 has 16 amino acids. The CDR3 nucleotides read TGTGCCAGCAGCTTAGTGGCCCGGGGATCCTACAATGAGCAGTTCTTC. Encoded protein: CASSLVARGSYNEQFF.